One sample yielded the 13 T cell receptor beta chains listed below, sequenced in a study of cytomegalovirus exposure and HLA in healthy donors. Here immunoSEQ multiplex PCR was the method, and the copy in TCRdb shows in-frame clones only, minus some. The sample gives approximately 160,000 clones, under 95% of which show up once; about 3% is in the top ten. Material: PBMCs. These receptors came from a woman younger than 30 in good health and CMV-seropositive.

The chain recombines TRBV6-5 with TRBJ1-2; D ambiguous. CDR3 length equals 12 residues. CDR1 and CDR2 from the germline V gene are MNHEY and SVGAGI. V dropped 6 bases and J dropped 4 bases, with 9 bases sitting between them. The CDR3 DNA is TGTGCCAGCAGCACATCGTCCTATGGCTACACCTTC. Amino acids: CASSTSSYGYTF.

J is TRBJ1-1 and V is TRBV6-1; D not certain. The CDR3 has 13 residues. Germline V gives CDR1 MNHNS, CDR2 SASEGT. Trimming left V 6 bases short and J 9 bases short, with 17 bases between. The CDR3 is CASRWTDWTKAFF. For the CDR3, the DNA is TGTGCCAGCAGGTGGACCGACTGGACTAAAGCTTTCTTT.

J is TRBJ1-1 and V is TRBV19; D not certain. V gave up 2 bases and J gave up 0 bases, with 7 bases separating them. CDR3 size: 14 residues. The germline CDR1 and CDR2 sequences are LNHDA and SQIVND (reference sequence). CDR3 protein: CASSIRGMNTEAFF. The CDR3, as DNA: TGTGCCAGTAGTATACGGGGTATGAACACTGAAGCTTTCTTT.

This sequence joins TRBV7-9 and TRBJ2-5; 7 bases map to TRBD1. Germline assignment: CDR1 SEHNR and CDR2 FQNEAQ (reference sequence). V dropped 0 bases and J dropped 6; count of bases not matched to a gene: 10. The CDR3 length is 16 residues. DNA of the CDR3: TGTGCCAGCAGCTTAGCGGAGGACAGGAATAGGAAGACCCAGTACTTC. This translates into CASSLAEDRNRKTQYF.

The chain recombines TRBV4-3 with TRBJ1-4; 9 positions match TRBD1. The CDR3 is made up of 15 amino acids. CDR1 and CDR2 from the germline V gene are LGHNA and YSLEER. V dropped 1 base and J dropped 8; count of bases not matched to a gene: 5. The CDR3 reads CASSQGDRDSEKLFF. CDR3 bases: TGCGCCAGCAGCCAAGGGGACAGGGATAGCGAAAAACTGTTTTTT.

This chain joins TRBV18 and TRBJ2-2, with 9 bases that match TRBD2. CDR1 is KGHSH and CDR2 is LQKENI in the germline V gene. The CDR3 is 18 residues long. J gave up 0 bases and V 5 bases, and 10 bases lay outside the gene matches. The CDR3 bases are TGTGCCAGCTCAGTTCTGGAGCGGGGGGAGACGAACACCGGGGAGCTGTTTTTT. Translation: CASSVLERGETNTGELFF.

The V gene is TRBV9, the J gene TRBJ2-5, with 11 bases fitting TRBD2. J was trimmed by 7 bases and V by 3 bases; bases with no gene match: 11. This CDR3 contains 16 residues. Germline V gene lookup returns CDR1 SGDLS and CDR2 YYNGEE. In nucleotides, the CDR3 is TGTGCCAGCAGCGAGGGGGGGACTAGCGGTCCGGGGACCCAGTACTTC. Translating it yields CASSEGGTSGPGTQYF.

The chain carries TRBV7-2 and TRBJ1-1, with D perhaps TRBD1 (6 bases). Germline loops: CDR1 SGHTA, CDR2 FQGNSA. V was clipped by 5 bases and J by 8 bases, with 15 bases between them. This CDR3 comprises 13 residues. CDR3 region: CASSPRQVGEAFF. The CDR3, as DNA: TGTGCCAGCAGCCCACGACAGGTTGGGGAAGCTTTCTTT.

The chain links TRBV28 to TRBJ2-7, with 7 positions matching TRBD2. The CDR3 length is 15 residues. The junction had 11 bases not matched to a gene; V was cut back by 7 bases and J by 2 bases. The germline V gene encodes CDR1 MDHEN and CDR2 SYDVKM. CDR3: CASTPRGSGAYEQYF. The CDR3, as DNA: TGTGCCAGCACCCCCCGAGGGAGCGGGGCCTACGAGCAGTACTTC.

J is TRBJ1-4 and V is TRBV4-1, with TRBD1 matching 8 bases. The junction had 11 bases not matched to a gene; V was cut back by 2 bases and J by 6 bases. The germline V gene has CDR1 MGHRA and CDR2 YSYEKL. CDR3 size: 17 residues. Here the CDR3 DNA reads TGCGCCAGCAGCCAAAATCCCATGGACAGGGCGGATGAAAAACTGTTTTTT. Translated, it gives CASSQNPMDRADEKLFF.

The gene calls are TRBV28 and TRBJ2-3; the D gene is possibly TRBD2 (6 bases). From germline, CDR1 is MDHEN and CDR2 SYDVKM. V shed 1 base and J shed 0 bases, with 14 bases lying between them. This CDR3 spans 17 amino acids. CDR3 protein: CASSLLAEGLSTDTQYF. The CDR3 DNA follows: TGTGCCAGCAGTTTATTAGCGGAGGGACTTAGCACAGATACGCAGTATTTT.

This clone was seen once. The J gene is TRBJ2-6, the V gene TRBV6-5; D unclear. The CDR3 covers 15 residues. The V end lost 6 bases, the J end lost 0 bases, and 9 bases lay between the germline ends. The V gene's germline CDR1 is MNHEY and CDR2 SVGAGI. This chain's CDR3 is CASSTPSSGANVLTF. The CDR3 DNA sequence: TGTGCCAGCAGCACCCCTAGCTCTGGGGCCAACGTCCTGACTTTC.

V usage is TRBV9 and J usage is TRBJ1-2, with TRBD1 matching over 10 bases. Trimming cost V 0 bases and J 7 bases; bases outside gene matches: 9. Germline CDR1 and CDR2: SGDLS and YYNGEE. This CDR3 contains 16 residues. The DNA for the CDR3 is TGTGCCAGCAGCGTAGCCGGGGACAGGGGCTTGGGTGGCTACACCTTC. It encodes CASSVAGDRGLGGYTF.